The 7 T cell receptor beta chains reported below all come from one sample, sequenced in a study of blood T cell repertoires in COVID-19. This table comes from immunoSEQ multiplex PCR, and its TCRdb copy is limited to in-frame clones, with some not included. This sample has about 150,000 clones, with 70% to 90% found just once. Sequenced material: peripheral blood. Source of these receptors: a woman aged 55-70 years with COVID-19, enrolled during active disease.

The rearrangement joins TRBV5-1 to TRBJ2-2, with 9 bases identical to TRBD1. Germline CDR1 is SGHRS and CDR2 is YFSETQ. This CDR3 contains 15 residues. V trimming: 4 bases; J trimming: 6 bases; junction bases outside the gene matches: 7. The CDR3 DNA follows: TGCGCCAGCAGCCATGGGACAGGGACGGCCGGGGAGCTGTTTTTT. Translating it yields CASSHGTGTAGELFF.

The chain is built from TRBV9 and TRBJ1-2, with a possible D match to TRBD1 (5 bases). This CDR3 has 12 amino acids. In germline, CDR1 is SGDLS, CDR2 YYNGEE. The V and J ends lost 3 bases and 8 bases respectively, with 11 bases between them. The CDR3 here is CASSGQLGGYTF. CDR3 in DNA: TGTGCCAGCAGCGGACAGTTGGGGGGCTACACCTTC.

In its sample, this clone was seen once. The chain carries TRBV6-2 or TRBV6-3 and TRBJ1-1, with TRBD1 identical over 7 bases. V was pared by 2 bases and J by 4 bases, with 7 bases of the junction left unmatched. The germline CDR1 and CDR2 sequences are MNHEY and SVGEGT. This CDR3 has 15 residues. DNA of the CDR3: TGTGCCAGCAGTTACCCATATTCAGGGGGCACTGAAGCTTTCTTT. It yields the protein CASSYPYSGGTEAFF.

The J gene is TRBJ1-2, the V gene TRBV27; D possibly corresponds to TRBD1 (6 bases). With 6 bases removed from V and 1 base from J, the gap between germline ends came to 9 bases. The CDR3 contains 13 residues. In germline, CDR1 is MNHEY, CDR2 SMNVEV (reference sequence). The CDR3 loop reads CASRRGHNYGYTF. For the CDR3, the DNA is TGTGCCAGCAGGAGGGGACATAACTATGGCTACACCTTC.

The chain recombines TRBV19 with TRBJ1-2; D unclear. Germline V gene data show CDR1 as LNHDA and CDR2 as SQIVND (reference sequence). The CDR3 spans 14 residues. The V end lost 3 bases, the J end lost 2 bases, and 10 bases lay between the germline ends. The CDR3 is CASSIFARNYGYTF. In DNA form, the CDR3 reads TGTGCCAGTAGTATCTTCGCCAGGAACTATGGCTACACCTTC. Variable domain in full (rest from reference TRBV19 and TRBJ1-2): DGGITQSPKYLFRKEGQNVTLSCEQNLNHDAMYWYRQDPGQGLRLIYYSQIVNDFQKGDIAEGYSVSREKKESFPLTVTSAQKNPTAFYLCASSIFARNYGYTFGSGTRLTVV.

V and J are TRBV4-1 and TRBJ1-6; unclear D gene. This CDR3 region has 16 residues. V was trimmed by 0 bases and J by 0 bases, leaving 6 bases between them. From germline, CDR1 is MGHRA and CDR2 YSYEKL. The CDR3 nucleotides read TGCGCCAGCAGCCAAGATTGGAGCTCCTATAATTCACCCCTCCACTTT. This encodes CASSQDWSSYNSPLHF.

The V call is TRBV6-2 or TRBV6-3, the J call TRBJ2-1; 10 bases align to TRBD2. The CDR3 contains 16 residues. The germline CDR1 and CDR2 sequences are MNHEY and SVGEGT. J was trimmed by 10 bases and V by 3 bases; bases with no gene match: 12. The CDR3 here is CASSYPKAGGQGEQFF. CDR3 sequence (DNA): TGTGCCAGCAGTTATCCAAAAGCGGGGGGGCAGGGGGAGCAGTTCTTC.